Given below is one T cell receptor beta chain in context. The V end lost 2 bases, the J end lost 0 bases, and 13 bases lay between the germline ends. The CDR3 extends over 16 amino acids. Germline CDR1 reads SGHVS; CDR2 reads FQNEAQ. This specimen belongs to a study of cytomegalovirus exposure and HLA in healthy donors. The PCR made use of 60 Vbeta and 13 Jbeta primers. The method was immunoSEQ multiplex PCR; TCRdb's version includes in-frame clones alone and lacks a portion of them. Of about 120,000 clones in the sample, about 80% were seen once. Input material: PBMCs. The chain is built from TRBV7-8 and TRBJ1-1; a possible D gene is TRBD1 (5 bases). The source of this sequence is a woman aged 40 to 49 in good health and CMV-seropositive. The chain's CDR3 is CASSLLPGSMNTEAFF. Here the CDR3 DNA reads TGTGCCAGCAGCTTATTGCCAGGGTCCATGAACACTGAAGCTTTCTTT.